The TCR beta chain under discussion was sequenced for a study of T-cell reconstitution after alpha-beta-depleted transplantation in children. CDR3 size: 13 residues. The germline V and J ends were trimmed by 3 bases and 8 bases, with 9 bases remaining between them. CDR1 is SGHDT, CDR2 YYEEEE, per germline. A library of TCRbeta sequences, prepared with unique molecular identifiers, was generated. TCRdb re-called the PCR reads with MiXCR, one entry per CDR3 protein. The sample includes fewer than 400,000 distinct CDR3 sequences, about a fifth of them seen just once. The chain has TRBV5-6 and TRBJ1-6; no clear D gene. This receptor was obtained from a human donor who donated a stem cell graft to a child with acute myeloid leukemia. This sample comprised PBMCs from the stem cell graft donor, obtained from the stem cell graft. The CDR3 DNA reads TGTGCCAGCAGCTACGGACGGGATTCACCCCTCCACTTT. This encodes CASSYGRDSPLHF.